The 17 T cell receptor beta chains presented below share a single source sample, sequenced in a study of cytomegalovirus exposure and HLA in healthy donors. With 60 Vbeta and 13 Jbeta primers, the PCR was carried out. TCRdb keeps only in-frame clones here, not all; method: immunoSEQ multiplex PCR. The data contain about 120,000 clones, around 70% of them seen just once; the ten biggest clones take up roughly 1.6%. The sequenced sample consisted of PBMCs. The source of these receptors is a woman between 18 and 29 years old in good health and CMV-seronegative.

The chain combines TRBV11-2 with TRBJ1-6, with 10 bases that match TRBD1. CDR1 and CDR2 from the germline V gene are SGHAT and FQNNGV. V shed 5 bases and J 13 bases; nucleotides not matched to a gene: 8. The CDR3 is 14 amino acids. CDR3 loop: CASSRRDRGHPLHF. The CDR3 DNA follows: TGTGCCAGCAGCAGAAGGGACAGGGGTCATCCCCTCCACTTT.

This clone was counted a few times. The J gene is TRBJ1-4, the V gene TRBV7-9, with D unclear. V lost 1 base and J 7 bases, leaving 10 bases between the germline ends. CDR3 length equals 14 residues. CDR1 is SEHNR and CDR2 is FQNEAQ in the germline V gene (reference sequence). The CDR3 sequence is CASSLGSRSEKLFF. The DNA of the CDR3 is TGTGCCAGCAGCTTAGGTTCCCGCAGTGAAAAACTGTTTTTT.

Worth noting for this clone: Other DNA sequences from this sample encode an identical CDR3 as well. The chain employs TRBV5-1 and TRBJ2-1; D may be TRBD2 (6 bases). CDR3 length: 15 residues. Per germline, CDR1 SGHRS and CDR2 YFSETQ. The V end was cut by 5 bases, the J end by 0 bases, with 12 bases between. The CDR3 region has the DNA TGCGCCAGCAGGGGCGGGGAGAGCTCCTACAATGAGCAGTTCTTC. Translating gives CASRGGESSYNEQFF. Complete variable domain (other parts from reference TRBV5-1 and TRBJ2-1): KAGVTQTPRYLIKTRGQQVTLSCSPISGHRSVSWYQQTPGQGLQFLFEYFSETQRNKGNFPGRFSGRQFSNSRSEMNVSTLELGDSALYLCASRGGESSYNEQFFGPGTRLTVL.

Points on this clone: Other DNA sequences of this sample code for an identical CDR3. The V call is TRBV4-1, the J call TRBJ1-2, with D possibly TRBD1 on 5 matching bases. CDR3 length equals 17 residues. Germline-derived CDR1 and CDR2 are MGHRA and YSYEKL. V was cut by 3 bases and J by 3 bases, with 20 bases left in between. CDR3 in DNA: TGCGCCAGCAGCCATCCGGCAGGGAGGAGGGATTACTATGGCTACACCTTC. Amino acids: CASSHPAGRRDYYGYTF.

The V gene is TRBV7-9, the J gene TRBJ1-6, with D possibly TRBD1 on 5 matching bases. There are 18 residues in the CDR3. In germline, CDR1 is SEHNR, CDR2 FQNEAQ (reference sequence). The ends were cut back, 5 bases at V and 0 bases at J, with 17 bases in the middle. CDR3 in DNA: TGTGCCAGCAGCGTTCCGGCAGGGCTCAGCTCCTATAATTCACCCCTCCACTTT. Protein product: CASSVPAGLSSYNSPLHF.

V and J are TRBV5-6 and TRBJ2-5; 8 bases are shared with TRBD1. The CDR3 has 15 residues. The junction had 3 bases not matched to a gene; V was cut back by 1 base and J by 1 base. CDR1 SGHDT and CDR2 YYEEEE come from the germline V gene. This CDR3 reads CASSLRTGIQETQYF. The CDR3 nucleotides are TGTGCCAGCAGCTTGCGGACAGGGATCCAAGAGACCCAGTACTTC.

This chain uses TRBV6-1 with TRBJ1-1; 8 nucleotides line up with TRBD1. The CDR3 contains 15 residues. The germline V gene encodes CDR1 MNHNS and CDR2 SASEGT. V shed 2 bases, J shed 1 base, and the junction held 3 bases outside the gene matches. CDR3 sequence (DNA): TGTGCCAGCAGTGAACTGACAGGGGCGAACACTGAAGCTTTCTTT. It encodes CASSELTGANTEAFF.

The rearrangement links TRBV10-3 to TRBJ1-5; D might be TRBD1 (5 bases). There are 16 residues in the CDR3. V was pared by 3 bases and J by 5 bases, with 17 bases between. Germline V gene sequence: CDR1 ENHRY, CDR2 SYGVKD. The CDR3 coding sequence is TGTGCCATCAGTGAAGGGGATGAAGGGGCAGATCAGCCCCAGCATTTT. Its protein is CAISEGDEGADQPQHF.

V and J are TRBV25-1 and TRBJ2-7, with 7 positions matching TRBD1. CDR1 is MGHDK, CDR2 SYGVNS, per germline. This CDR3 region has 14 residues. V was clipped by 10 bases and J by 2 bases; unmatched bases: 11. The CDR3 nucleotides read TGTGCCACCGCTAGGTGGGGGACAGCCTACGAGCAGTACTTC. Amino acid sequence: CATARWGTAYEQYF.

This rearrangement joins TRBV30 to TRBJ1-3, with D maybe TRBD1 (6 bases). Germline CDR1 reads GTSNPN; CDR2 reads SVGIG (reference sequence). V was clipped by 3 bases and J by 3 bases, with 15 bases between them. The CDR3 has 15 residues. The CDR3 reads CAWSILGRGGNTIYF. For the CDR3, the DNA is TGTGCCTGGAGCATTTTGGGCAGGGGTGGAAACACCATATATTTT.

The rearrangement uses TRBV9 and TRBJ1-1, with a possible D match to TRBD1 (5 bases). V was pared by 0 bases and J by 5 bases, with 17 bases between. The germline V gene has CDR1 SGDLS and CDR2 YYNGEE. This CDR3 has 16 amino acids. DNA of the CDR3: TGTGCCAGCAGCGTAGTTACTTTCGACAGCAGGACTGAAGCTTTCTTT. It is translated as CASSVVTFDSRTEAFF.

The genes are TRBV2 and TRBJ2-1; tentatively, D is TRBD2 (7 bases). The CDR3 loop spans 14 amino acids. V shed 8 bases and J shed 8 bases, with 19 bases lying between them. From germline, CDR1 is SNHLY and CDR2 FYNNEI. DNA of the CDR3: TGTGCCAGCGGGGGGGCCTTCGTCGGCGATGAGCAGTTCTTC. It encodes CASGGAFVGDEQFF.

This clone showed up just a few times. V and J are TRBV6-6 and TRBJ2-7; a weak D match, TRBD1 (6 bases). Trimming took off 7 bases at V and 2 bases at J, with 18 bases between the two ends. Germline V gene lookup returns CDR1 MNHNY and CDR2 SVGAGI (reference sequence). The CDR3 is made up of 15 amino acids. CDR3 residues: CASTLGDRSTYEQYF. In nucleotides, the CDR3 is TGTGCCAGCACCCTAGGAGACAGGTCAACCTACGAGCAGTACTTC.

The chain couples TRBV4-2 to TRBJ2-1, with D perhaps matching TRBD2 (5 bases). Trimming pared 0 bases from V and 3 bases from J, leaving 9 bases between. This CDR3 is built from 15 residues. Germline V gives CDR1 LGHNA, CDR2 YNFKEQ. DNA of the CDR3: TGTGCCAGCAGCCAAGAGACGGGGAACTACAATGAGCAGTTCTTC. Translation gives CASSQETGNYNEQFF.

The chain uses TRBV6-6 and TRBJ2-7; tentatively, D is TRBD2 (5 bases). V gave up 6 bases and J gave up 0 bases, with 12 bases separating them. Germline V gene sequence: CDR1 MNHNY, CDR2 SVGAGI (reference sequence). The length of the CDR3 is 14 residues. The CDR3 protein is CASSSGGFSYEQYF. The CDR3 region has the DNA TGTGCCAGCAGCTCCGGCGGGTTCTCCTACGAGCAGTACTTC.

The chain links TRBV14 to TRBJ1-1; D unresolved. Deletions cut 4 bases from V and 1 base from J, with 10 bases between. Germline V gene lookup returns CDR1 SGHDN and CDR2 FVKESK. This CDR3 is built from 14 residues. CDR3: CASSPHWSNTEAFF. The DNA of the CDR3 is TGTGCCAGCAGCCCCCACTGGTCGAACACTGAAGCTTTCTTT.

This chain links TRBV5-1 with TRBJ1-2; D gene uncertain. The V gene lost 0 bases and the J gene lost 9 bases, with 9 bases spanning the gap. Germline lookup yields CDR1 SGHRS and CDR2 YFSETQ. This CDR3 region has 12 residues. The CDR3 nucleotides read TGCGCCAGCAGCTTGGCTGGAGAGAGCTACACCTTC. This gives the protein CASSLAGESYTF.